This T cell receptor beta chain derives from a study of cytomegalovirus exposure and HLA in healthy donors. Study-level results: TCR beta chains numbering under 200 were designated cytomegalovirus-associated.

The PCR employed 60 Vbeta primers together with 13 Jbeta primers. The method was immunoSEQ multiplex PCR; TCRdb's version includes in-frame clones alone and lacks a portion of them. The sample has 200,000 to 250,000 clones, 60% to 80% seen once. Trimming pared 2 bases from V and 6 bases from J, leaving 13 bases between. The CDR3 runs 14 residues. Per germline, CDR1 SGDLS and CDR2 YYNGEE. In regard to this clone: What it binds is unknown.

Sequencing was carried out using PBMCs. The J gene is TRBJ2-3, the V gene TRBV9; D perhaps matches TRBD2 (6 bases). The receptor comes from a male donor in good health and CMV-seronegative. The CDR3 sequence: CASSVRAGLDTQYF. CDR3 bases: TGTGCCAGCAGCGTGCGGGCGGGGTTGGATACGCAGTATTTT.